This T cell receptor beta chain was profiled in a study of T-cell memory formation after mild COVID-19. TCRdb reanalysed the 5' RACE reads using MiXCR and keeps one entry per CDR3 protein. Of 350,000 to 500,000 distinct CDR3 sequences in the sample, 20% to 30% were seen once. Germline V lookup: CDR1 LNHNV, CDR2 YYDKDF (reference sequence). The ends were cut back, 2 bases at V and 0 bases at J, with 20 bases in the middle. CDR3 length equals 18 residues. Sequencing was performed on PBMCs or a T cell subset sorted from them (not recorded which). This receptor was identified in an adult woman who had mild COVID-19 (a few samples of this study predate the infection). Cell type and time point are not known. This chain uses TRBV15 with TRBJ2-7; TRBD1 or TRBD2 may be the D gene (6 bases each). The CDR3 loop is CATSRSLGGSGFSYEQYF. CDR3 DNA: TGTGCCACCAGCAGATCTCTAGGGGGTAGCGGTTTCTCCTACGAGCAGTACTTC.